The 3 T cell receptor beta chains reported below all come from one sample, sequenced in a study of T cell repertoires in cytomegalovirus infection. Their target antigens are unknown. TCRdb recomputed calls from the reads with MiXCR, one row per CDR3 protein. The table lists hundreds of thousands of distinct CDR3 sequences, about 42% of them singletons. The starting material was cultured PBMCs, obtained from culture after CMV antigen stimulation. These receptors all come from a human donor in good health (CMV status not recorded). Some clones in this sample may be carry-over from other donors' samples.

This clonotype was found a few times. This chain joins TRBV6-1 and TRBJ2-2; D not certain. Trimming removed 3 bases from V and 2 bases from J, with 10 bases in between. CDR1 is MNHNS, CDR2 SASEGT, per germline. This CDR3 comprises 15 residues. CDR3 loop: CASSEVTFNTGELFF. CDR3 bases: TGTGCCAGCAGTGAGGTGACGTTTAACACCGGGGAGCTGTTTTTT.

This clonotype was seen a few times. The V call is TRBV4-3, the J call TRBJ2-7, with D unclear. V was trimmed by 1 base and J by 7 bases, leaving 11 bases between them. CDR3 length equals 13 residues. The germline V gene has CDR1 LGHNA and CDR2 YSLEER. The CDR3 DNA is TGCGCCAGCAGCCAAGCTCGGTATCGGGAGCAGTACTTC. It specifies CASSQARYREQYF.

This clonotype was seen many times. V is TRBV27 and J is TRBJ2-1; TRBD2 matches at 7 bases. Trimming removed 6 bases from V and 4 bases from J; junction bases left unmatched: 9. The germline gives CDR1 MNHEY, CDR2 SMNVEV (reference sequence). This CDR3 is 15 amino acids long. CDR3 loop: CASSLGLAAYNEQFF. The CDR3 region has the DNA TGTGCCAGCAGCTTAGGGCTAGCGGCTTACAATGAGCAGTTCTTC.